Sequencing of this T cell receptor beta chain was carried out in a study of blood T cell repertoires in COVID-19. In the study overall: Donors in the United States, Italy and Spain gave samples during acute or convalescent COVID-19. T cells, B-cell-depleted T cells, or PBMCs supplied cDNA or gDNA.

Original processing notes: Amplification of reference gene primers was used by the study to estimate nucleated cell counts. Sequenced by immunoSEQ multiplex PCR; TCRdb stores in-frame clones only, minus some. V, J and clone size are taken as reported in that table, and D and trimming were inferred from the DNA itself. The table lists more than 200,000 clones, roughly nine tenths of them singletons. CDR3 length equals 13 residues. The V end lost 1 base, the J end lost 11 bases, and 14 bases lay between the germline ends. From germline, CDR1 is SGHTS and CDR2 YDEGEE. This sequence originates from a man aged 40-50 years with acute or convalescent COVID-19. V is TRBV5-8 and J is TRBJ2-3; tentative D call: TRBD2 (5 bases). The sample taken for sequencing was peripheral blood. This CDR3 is CASSLSRGLMQYF. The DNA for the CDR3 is TGTGCCAGCAGCTTGAGTCGGGGTTTGATGCAGTATTTT.